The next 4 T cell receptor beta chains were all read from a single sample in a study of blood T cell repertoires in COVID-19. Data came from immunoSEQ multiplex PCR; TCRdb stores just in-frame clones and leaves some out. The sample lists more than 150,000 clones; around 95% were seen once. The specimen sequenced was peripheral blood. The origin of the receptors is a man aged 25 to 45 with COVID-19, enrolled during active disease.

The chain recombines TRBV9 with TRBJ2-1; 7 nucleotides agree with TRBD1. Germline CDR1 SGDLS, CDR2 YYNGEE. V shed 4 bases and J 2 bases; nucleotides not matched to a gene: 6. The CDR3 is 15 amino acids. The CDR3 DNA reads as TGTGCCAGCAGCTCCAACAGGGGTGCCTACAATGAGCAGTTCTTC. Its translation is CASSSNRGAYNEQFF.

The CDR3 coding sequence is TGTGCCAGCAGGAACCCGGGACAGATTCCCCGAGGCTACACCTTC. Amino acids: CASRNPGQIPRGYTF. The chain uses TRBV6-5 and TRBJ1-2, with 7 bases lining up with TRBD1. J gave up 8 bases and V 6 bases, and 15 bases lay outside the gene matches. The germline V gene has CDR1 MNHEY and CDR2 SVGAGI. This CDR3 is built from 15 residues.

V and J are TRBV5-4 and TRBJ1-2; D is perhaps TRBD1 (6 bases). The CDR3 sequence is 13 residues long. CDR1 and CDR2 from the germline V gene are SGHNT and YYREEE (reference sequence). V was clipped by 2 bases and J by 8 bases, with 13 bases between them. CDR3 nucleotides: TGTGCCAGCAGCTTTGATGGGGGCGGAGGCTACACCTTC. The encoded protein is CASSFDGGGGYTF.

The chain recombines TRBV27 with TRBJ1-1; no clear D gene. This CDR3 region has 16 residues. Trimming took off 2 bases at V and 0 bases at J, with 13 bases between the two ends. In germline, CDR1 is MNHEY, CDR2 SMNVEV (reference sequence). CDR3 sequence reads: CASSLAVGVVNTEAFF. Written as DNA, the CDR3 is TGTGCCAGCAGTTTAGCCGTCGGGGTGGTGAACACTGAAGCTTTCTTT.